These T cell receptor beta chains were read from a single sample in a study of T cells in Graves' hyperthyroidism and ophthalmopathy. TCRdb reanalysed the multiplex PCR reads using MiXCR and keeps one entry per CDR3 protein. The repertoire has more than 500,000 distinct CDR3 sequences, over 45% of them found once; the top ten carry around two fifths. The sequencing sample was made of peripheral blood or thyroid tissue (not recorded which). These receptors all come from an adult woman with Graves' disease, either hyperthyroidism or ophthalmopathy (not recorded which). Both conserved end residues are part of each CDR3. Fields, in order: V gene, D gene, J gene, clone size, CDR3 DNA, CDR3 protein. The D gene is left open where the match is weak. Expanded clones get a size class; other rows say once, few or many, or leave the size out.

V: TRBV9
D: TRBD1
J: TRBJ1-1
size: .
DNA: TGTGCCAGCAGACCCGGGACAGGATTCATGAACACTGAAGCTTTCTTT
CDR3: CASRPGTGFMNTEAFF

V: TRBV5-5
D: .
J: TRBJ2-3
size: .
DNA: TGTGCCAGCAGCTTGAGAGCAACAGGAGGCACAGATACGCAGTATTTT
CDR3: CASSLRATGGTDTQYF

V: TRBV7-2
D: TRBD1
J: TRBJ1-6
size: many
DNA: TGTGCCAGCAGCTTCGGGACAGAGAATTCACCCCTCCACTTT
CDR3: CASSFGTENSPLHF

V: TRBV5-1
D: .
J: TRBJ2-7
size: many
DNA: TGCGCCAGCAGCTTTGAGCCGCCCAGGGGATCGGACGAGCAGTACTTC
CDR3: CASSFEPPRGSDEQYF

V: TRBV4-3
D: TRBD1
J: TRBJ1-2
size: many
DNA: TGCGCCAGCAGCCAGGGACAGGCCGGGGGGGAAGGCTACACCTTC
CDR3: CASSQGQAGGEGYTF

V: TRBV19
D: .
J: TRBJ1-5
size: many
DNA: TGTGCCAGTAGATCCCGTGGGCCCCAGCATTTT
CDR3: CASRSRGPQHF

V: TRBV5-1
D: .
J: TRBJ1-5
size: many
DNA: TGCGCCAGCAGCCCACAGGGAGGACACAATCAGCCCCAGCATTTT
CDR3: CASSPQGGHNQPQHF

V: TRBV7-2
D: TRBD2
J: TRBJ2-5
size: .
DNA: TGTGCCAGCAGCCTTCGATTTGTAGGGGTTGGTAGCGGGAGGGAGACCCAGTACTTC
CDR3: CASSLRFVGVGSGRETQYF

V: TRBV29-1
D: TRBD1
J: TRBJ1-2
size: .
DNA: TGCAGCGTTGGACAGGGGGCTCCGGACGGCTACACCTTC
CDR3: CSVGQGAPDGYTF

V: TRBV3-1
D: .
J: TRBJ2-5
size: many
DNA: TGTGCCAGCAGCCCTGAAGAGTACCAAGAGACCCAGTACTTC
CDR3: CASSPEEYQETQYF

V: TRBV20-1
D: .
J: TRBJ2-5
size: many
DNA: TGCAGTGCTACCAGGGGTCAAGAGACCCAGTACTTC
CDR3: CSATRGQETQYF

V: TRBV18
D: TRBD1
J: TRBJ2-7
size: few
DNA: TGTGCCAGCTCACTCCGGGACAGGTTATACGAGCAGTACTTC
CDR3: CASSLRDRLYEQYF

V: TRBV7-2
D: .
J: TRBJ1-2
size: .
DNA: TGTGCCAGCAGCCGCGGGGGCAATGACTATGGCTACACCTTC
CDR3: CASSRGGNDYGYTF

V: TRBV2
D: TRBD1
J: TRBJ1-5
size: many
DNA: TGTGCCAGCAACAGGGGGCCAAATCAGCCCCAGCATTTT
CDR3: CASNRGPNQPQHF

V: TRBV5-6
D: TRBD2
J: TRBJ2-7
size: .
DNA: TGTGCCAGCAGCCGTGGAATAGCGGGAGGGGAGTACTTC
CDR3: CASSRGIAGGEYF

V: TRBV19
D: .
J: TRBJ1-1
size: many
DNA: TGTGCCAGTAGTCTCCATGGGACGGTGAACACTGAAGCTTTCTTT
CDR3: CASSLHGTVNTEAFF

V: TRBV19
D: .
J: TRBJ2-5
size: many
DNA: TGTGCCAGTAGTATTTTTGTCCGGGAGACCCAGTACTTC
CDR3: CASSIFVRETQYF

V: TRBV29-1
D: TRBD2
J: TRBJ2-1
size: once
DNA: TGCAGCTTTTCCGGGACTAGCGGATCCTACAATGAGCAGTTCTTC
CDR3: CSFSGTSGSYNEQFF

V: TRBV19
D: TRBD1
J: TRBJ1-2
size: once
DNA: TGTGCCAGTACGGGAGACAGGGGGGACTTTTATGGCTACACCTTC
CDR3: CASTGDRGDFYGYTF

V: TRBV19
D: .
J: TRBJ1-2
size: many
DNA: TGTGCCAGTAGTATGGGCGTCCCGCCGGACTATGGCTACACCTTC
CDR3: CASSMGVPPDYGYTF

V: TRBV6-5
D: TRBD1
J: TRBJ2-7
size: many
DNA: TGTGCCAGCAGCCTAGACAGGGGTTACGAGCAGTACTTC
CDR3: CASSLDRGYEQYF

V: TRBV19
D: TRBD1
J: TRBJ1-5
size: .
DNA: TGTGCCAGACGGACAGGGGATTACTCTCGCAATCAGCCCCAGCATTTT
CDR3: CARRTGDYSRNQPQHF

V: TRBV7-8
D: .
J: TRBJ2-5
size: .
DNA: TGTGCCAGCAGCTTGGGAGTTTCTTTTGAGACCCAGTACTTC
CDR3: CASSLGVSFETQYF

V: TRBV7-8
D: TRBD1
J: TRBJ1-5
size: few
DNA: TGTGCCAGCAGTAGAGGGACAGGGCCTCAGCCCCAGCATTTT
CDR3: CASSRGTGPQPQHF

V: TRBV20-1
D: .
J: TRBJ2-7
size: .
DNA: TGCAGTGCTCAAACAGGGAGCGGGTACGAGCAGTACTTC
CDR3: CSAQTGSGYEQYF

V: TRBV5-1
D: .
J: TRBJ2-2
size: many
DNA: TGCGCCAGCAGCTTGGACGGGCCTACCGGGGAGCTGTTTTTT
CDR3: CASSLDGPTGELFF

V: TRBV20-1
D: .
J: TRBJ1-2
size: .
DNA: TGCAGTGCCAGCAGCCCTGACAGGTCCCTGGGGGTTGGCTACACCTTC
CDR3: CSASSPDRSLGVGYTF

V: TRBV9
D: TRBD1
J: TRBJ2-5
size: .
DNA: TGTGCCAGCAGGCCACACGACAGGGGAGAGACCCAGTACTTC
CDR3: CASRPHDRGETQYF

V: TRBV20-1
D: .
J: TRBJ2-7
size: few
DNA: TGCAGTGCTAGTCGGAGTGGCATCGGGGCATACGAGCAGTACTTC
CDR3: CSASRSGIGAYEQYF

V: TRBV2
D: .
J: TRBJ2-2
size: many
DNA: TGTGCCAGCAGAGTTACTATCACCGGGGAGCTGTTTTTT
CDR3: CASRVTITGELFF

V: TRBV10-3
D: TRBD1
J: TRBJ1-5
size: once
DNA: TGTGCCAGCAGCCCAGACAGGGGGCACGGCCAGCCCCAGCATTTT
CDR3: CASSPDRGHGQPQHF

V: TRBV15
D: .
J: TRBJ1-1
size: .
DNA: TGTGCCTTAGGAGGAGTAGGCATTGAAGCTTTCTTT
CDR3: CALGGVGIEAFF

V: TRBV12-3/TRBV12-4
D: .
J: TRBJ1-6
size: many
DNA: TGTGCCAGCAGTTTGGGTGGAGGGGGACTTTCACCCCTCCACTTT
CDR3: CASSLGGGGLSPLHF

V: TRBV10-3
D: TRBD1
J: TRBJ1-6
size: .
DNA: TGTGCCATCAGTGAGGTCGTGACAGGGAATTATTCACCCCCCCACTTT
CDR3: CAISEVVTGNYSPPHF

V: TRBV7-9
D: .
J: TRBJ1-1
size: .
DNA: TGTGCCAGCAGCCCAATTGCGGGGGTGGGCACTGAAGCTTTCTTT
CDR3: CASSPIAGVGTEAFF

V: TRBV9
D: .
J: TRBJ1-5
size: many
DNA: TGTGCCAGCAGCGTAGGCCCGGGGGGGTTTAGCAATCAGCCCCAGCATTTT
CDR3: CASSVGPGGFSNQPQHF

V: TRBV18
D: .
J: TRBJ1-3
size: .
DNA: TGTGCCAGCTCAGTGGCGGACTCTGGAAACACCATATATTTT
CDR3: CASSVADSGNTIYF

V: TRBV13
D: TRBD1
J: TRBJ2-7
size: many
DNA: TGTGCCAGCAGCTTGGGACAGGATCCCTACGAGCAGTACTTC
CDR3: CASSLGQDPYEQYF

V: TRBV9
D: .
J: TRBJ1-5
size: .
DNA: TGTGCCAGCAGCCTGAATGTGGATCAGCCCCAGCATTTT
CDR3: CASSLNVDQPQHF

V: TRBV7-9
D: TRBD1
J: TRBJ1-5
size: many
DNA: TGTGCCAGCAGTTTAGGACAGGGGGCAGGACAGCCCCAGCATTTT
CDR3: CASSLGQGAGQPQHF

V: TRBV4-2
D: TRBD1
J: TRBJ1-3
size: few
DNA: TGTGCCAGCAGCCACAGACCGGGACAGGGAATCTCTGGAAACACCATATATTTT
CDR3: CASSHRPGQGISGNTIYF

V: TRBV9
D: TRBD1
J: TRBJ1-2
size: .
DNA: TGTGCCAGCAGCGTAGAAGGGACAGGGGGCTACACCTTC
CDR3: CASSVEGTGGYTF

V: TRBV4-1
D: .
J: TRBJ2-2
size: many
DNA: TGCGCCAGCAGGGACGGTGGCACCGGGGAGCTGTTTTTT
CDR3: CASRDGGTGELFF

V: TRBV15
D: .
J: TRBJ2-7
size: .
DNA: TGTGCCACCAGCAGCAGGACAGTCTCCTACGAGCAGTACTTC
CDR3: CATSSRTVSYEQYF

V: TRBV29-1
D: .
J: TRBJ1-1
size: many
DNA: TGCAGCGTTGAATCCCGGGGCCAGGGGAACACTGAAGCTTTCTTT
CDR3: CSVESRGQGNTEAFF

V: TRBV25-1
D: .
J: TRBJ1-2
size: few
DNA: TGTGCCAGCAGTCAGGGCGGCTACACCTTC
CDR3: CASSQGGYTF

V: TRBV19
D: .
J: TRBJ1-2
size: many
DNA: TGTGCCAGTTTGGACACTGTAACCCTCTTCTTC
CDR3: CASLDTVTLFF

V: TRBV20-1
D: TRBD1
J: TRBJ1-2
size: .
DNA: TGCAGTGCTAGAGCCCTCGGGACAGAAAACTATGGCTACACCTTC
CDR3: CSARALGTENYGYTF

V: TRBV29-1
D: TRBD2
J: TRBJ2-5
size: .
DNA: TGCAGCGTTGGGGTTAGCGGGGCTCGGGAGACCCAGTACTTC
CDR3: CSVGVSGARETQYF

V: TRBV6-4
D: .
J: TRBJ2-7
size: .
DNA: TGTGCCAGCAGCCCGAACAGGTTCTCCTACGAGCAGTACTTC
CDR3: CASSPNRFSYEQYF

V: TRBV11-2
D: .
J: TRBJ2-7
size: many
DNA: TGTGCCAGCAGCTATGTTGGTGGTCCCTACGAGCAGTACTTC
CDR3: CASSYVGGPYEQYF

V: TRBV14
D: TRBD1
J: TRBJ1-5
size: .
DNA: TGTGCCAGCAGCCTGACAGGGGGCTTTCAGCCCCAGCATTTT
CDR3: CASSLTGGFQPQHF

V: TRBV5-1
D: TRBD2
J: TRBJ2-7
size: .
DNA: TGCGCCAGCAGCTTCGGAGGGCTAGCGGGAGTGGAAGTTGCGTACGAGCAGTACTTC
CDR3: CASSFGGLAGVEVAYEQYF

V: TRBV10-3
D: TRBD2
J: TRBJ2-7
size: few
DNA: TGTGCCAGCAGTCTAGCGGGAGGTGACGAGCAGTACTTC
CDR3: CASSLAGGDEQYF

V: TRBV29-1
D: TRBD1
J: TRBJ2-5
size: many
DNA: TGCAGCGTTAAGAAGGACAGGGGACAGACCCAGTACTTC
CDR3: CSVKKDRGQTQYF